This TCR beta chain was identified in a study of shared clonotypes between healthy human individuals. CD8 cells regarded as naive lacked CD45RO, were positively chosen for CCR7, and omitted terminally differentiated effector memory CD45RA+ cells. Repertoires were generated with immunoSEQ multiplex PCR, while TCRdb's copy carries only in-frame clones and drops some. The repertoire holds about 2 million clones, with about 95% as singletons. The sequenced material came from naive CD8+ T cells sorted from blood. The origin of this receptor is a young man in good health.

In DNA form, the CDR3 reads TGTGCCAGCAGTTACTACGACAGTTACGAGCAGTACTTC. It encodes CASSYYDSYEQYF. The chain links TRBV6-5 to TRBJ2-7; D possibly corresponds to TRBD1 (5 bases). This CDR3 spans 13 amino acids. Germline CDR1 and CDR2: MNHEY and SVGAGI. V was clipped by 1 base and J by 4 bases, with 8 bases between them.